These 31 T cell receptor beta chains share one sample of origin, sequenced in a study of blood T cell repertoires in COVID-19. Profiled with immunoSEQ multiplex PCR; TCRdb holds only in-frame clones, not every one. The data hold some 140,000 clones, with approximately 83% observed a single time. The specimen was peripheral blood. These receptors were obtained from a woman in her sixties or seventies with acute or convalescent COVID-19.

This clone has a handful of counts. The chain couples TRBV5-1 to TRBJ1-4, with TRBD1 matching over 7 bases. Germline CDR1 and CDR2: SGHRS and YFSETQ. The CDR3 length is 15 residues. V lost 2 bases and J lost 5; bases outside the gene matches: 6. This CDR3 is CASSFWGQQNEKLFF. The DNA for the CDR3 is TGCGCCAGCAGCTTTTGGGGACAGCAGAATGAAAAACTGTTTTTT.

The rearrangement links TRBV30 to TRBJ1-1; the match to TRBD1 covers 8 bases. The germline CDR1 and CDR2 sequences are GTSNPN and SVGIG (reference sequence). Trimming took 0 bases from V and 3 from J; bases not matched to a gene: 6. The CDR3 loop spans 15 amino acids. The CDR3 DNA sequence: TGTGCCTGGAGTGTATTACCAGGGGGCTACACTGAAGCTTTCTTT. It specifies CAWSVLPGGYTEAFF. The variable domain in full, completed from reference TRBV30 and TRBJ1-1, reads SQTIHQWPATLVQPVGSPLSLECTVEGTSNPNLYWYRQAAGRGLQLLFYSVGIGQISSEVPQNLSASRPQDRQFILSSKKLLLSDSGFYLCAWSVLPGGYTEAFFGQGTRLTVV.

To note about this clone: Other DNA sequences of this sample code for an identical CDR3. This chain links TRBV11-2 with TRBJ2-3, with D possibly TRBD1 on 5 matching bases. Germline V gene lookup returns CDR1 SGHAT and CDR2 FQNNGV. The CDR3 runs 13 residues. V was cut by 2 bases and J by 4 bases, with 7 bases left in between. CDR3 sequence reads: CASSLQGPDTQYF. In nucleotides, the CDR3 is TGTGCCAGCAGCTTACAGGGTCCAGATACGCAGTATTTT.

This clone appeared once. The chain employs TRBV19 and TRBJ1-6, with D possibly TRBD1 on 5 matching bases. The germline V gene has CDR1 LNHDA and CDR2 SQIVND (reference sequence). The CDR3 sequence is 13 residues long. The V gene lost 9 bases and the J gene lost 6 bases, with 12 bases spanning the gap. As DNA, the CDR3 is TGTGCCAGCGTACTGGGGGGTAATTCACCCCTCCACTTT. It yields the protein CASVLGGNSPLHF.

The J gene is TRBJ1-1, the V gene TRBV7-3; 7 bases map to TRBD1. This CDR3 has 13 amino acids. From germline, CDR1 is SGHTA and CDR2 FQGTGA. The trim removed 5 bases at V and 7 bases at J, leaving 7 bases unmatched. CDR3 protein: CASSLSWDSEAFF. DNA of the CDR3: TGTGCCAGCAGCCTTAGCTGGGACAGTGAAGCTTTCTTT.

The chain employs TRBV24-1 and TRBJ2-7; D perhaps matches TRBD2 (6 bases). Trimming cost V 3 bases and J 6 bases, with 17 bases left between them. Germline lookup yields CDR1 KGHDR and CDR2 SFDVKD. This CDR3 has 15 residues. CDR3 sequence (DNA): TGTGCCACCAGTGATGGCGGGGATACCCTAGGCGAGCAGTACTTC. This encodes CATSDGGDTLGEQYF.

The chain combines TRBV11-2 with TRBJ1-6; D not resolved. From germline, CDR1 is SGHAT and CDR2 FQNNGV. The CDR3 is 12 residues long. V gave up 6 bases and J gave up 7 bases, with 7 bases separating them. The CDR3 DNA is TGTGCCAGCAGTATCGTGAATTCACCCCTCCACTTT. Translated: CASSIVNSPLHF.

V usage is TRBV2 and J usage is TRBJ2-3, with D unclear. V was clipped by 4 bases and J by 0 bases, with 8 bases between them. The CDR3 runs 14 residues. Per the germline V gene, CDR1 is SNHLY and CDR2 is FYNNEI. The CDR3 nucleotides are TGTGCCAGCAGTGGGCCCTTAAGCACAGATACGCAGTATTTT. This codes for CASSGPLSTDTQYF.

CDR3 nucleotides: TGTGCCAGCAGTGATACAGGGAATGAAAAACTGTTTTTT. This gives the protein CASSDTGNEKLFF. The gene calls are TRBV6-1 and TRBJ1-4; D may be TRBD1 (6 bases). CDR1 and CDR2 from the germline V gene are MNHNS and SASEGT. Trimming removed 3 bases at V and 5 bases at J, with 7 bases between. The CDR3 runs to 13 residues.

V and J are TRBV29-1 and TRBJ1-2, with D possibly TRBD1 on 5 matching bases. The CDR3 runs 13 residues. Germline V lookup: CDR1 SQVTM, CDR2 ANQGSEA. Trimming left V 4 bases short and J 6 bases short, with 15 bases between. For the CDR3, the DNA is TGCAGCGTTGTTTGGGGGGAGGTGAATGGCTACACCTTC. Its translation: CSVVWGEVNGYTF.

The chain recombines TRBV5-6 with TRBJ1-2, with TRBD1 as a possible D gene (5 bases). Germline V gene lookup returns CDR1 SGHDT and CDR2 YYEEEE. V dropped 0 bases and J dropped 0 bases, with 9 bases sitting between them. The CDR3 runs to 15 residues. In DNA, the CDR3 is TGTGCCAGCAGCTTGGACAGGAGAACTAACTATGGCTACACCTTC. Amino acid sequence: CASSLDRRTNYGYTF. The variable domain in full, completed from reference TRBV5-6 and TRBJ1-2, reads DAGVTQSPTHLIKTRGQQVTLRCSPKSGHDTVSWYQQALGQGPQFIFQYYEEEERQRGNFPDRFSGHQFPNYSSELNVNALLLGDSALYLCASSLDRRTNYGYTFGSGTRLTVV.

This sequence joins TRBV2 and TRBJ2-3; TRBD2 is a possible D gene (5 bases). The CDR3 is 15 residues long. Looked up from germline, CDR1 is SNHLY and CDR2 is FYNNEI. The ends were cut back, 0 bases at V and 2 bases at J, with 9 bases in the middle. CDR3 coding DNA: TGTGCCAGCAGTGAAGCCGTGGGAGACACAGATACGCAGTATTTT. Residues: CASSEAVGDTDTQYF. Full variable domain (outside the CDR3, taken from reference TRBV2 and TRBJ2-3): EPEVTQTPSHQVTQMGQEVILRCVPISNHLYFYWYRQILGQKVEFLVSFYNNEISEKSEIFDDQFSVERPDGSNFTLKIRSTKLEDSAMYFCASSEAVGDTDTQYFGPGTRLTVL.

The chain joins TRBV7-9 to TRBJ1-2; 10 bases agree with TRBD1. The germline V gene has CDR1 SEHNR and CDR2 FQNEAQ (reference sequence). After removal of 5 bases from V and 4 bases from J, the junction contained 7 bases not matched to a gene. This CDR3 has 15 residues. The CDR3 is CASSTRDRGIYGYTF. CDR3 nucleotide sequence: TGTGCCAGCAGCACGCGGGACAGGGGCATCTATGGCTACACCTTC.

Here the CDR3 reads CASSQLRDRSTDTQYF. Written as DNA, the CDR3 is TGTGCCAGCAGCCAACTCCGTGACAGGAGCACAGATACGCAGTATTTT. The V gene is TRBV14, the J gene TRBJ2-3, with a possible D match to TRBD1 (6 bases). The germline CDR1 and CDR2 sequences are SGHDN and FVKESK. Trimming shortened V by 2 bases and J by 0 bases, and 12 bases separated the two germline ends. The CDR3 has 16 amino acids.

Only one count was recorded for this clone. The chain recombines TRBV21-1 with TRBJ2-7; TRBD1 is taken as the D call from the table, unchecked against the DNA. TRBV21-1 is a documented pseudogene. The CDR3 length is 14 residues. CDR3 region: CASSNRRRVYEQYV. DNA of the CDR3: TGTGCCAGCAGCAACCGTCGCAGGGTCTACGAGCAGTACGTC.

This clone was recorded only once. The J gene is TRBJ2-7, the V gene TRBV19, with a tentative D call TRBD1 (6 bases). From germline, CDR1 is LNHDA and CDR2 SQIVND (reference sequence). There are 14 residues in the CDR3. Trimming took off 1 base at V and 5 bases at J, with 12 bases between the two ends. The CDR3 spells CASSIGTGLNEQYF. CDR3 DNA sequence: TGTGCCAGTAGTATAGGAACAGGGCTCAACGAGCAGTACTTC. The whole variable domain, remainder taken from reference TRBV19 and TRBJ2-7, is DGGITQSPKYLFRKEGQNVTLSCEQNLNHDAMYWYRQDPGQGLRLIYYSQIVNDFQKGDIAEGYSVSREKKESFPLTVTSAQKNPTAFYLCASSIGTGLNEQYFGPGTRLTVT.

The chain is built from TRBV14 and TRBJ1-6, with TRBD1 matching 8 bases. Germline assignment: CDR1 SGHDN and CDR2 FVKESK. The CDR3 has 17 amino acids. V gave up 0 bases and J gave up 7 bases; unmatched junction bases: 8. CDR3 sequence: CASSQERTGIRNSPLHF. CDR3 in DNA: TGTGCCAGCAGCCAAGAACGGACAGGGATCCGAAATTCACCCCTCCACTTT.

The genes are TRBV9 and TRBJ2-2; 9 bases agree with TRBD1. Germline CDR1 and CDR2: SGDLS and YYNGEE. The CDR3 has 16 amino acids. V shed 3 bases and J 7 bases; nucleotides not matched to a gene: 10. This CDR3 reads CASSERGTGLGGELFF. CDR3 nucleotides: TGTGCCAGCAGCGAGAGGGGGACAGGGCTCGGCGGGGAGCTGTTTTTT.

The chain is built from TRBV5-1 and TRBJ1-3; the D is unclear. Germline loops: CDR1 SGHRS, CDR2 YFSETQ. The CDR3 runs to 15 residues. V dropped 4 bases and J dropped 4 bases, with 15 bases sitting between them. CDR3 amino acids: CASSAGAMTGNTIYF. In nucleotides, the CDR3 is TGCGCCAGCAGCGCAGGCGCGATGACAGGAAACACCATATATTTT.

The CDR3 nucleotides are TGTGCCAGCAGTTACTCGGGACAGGGTGGCAATCAGCCCCAGCATTTT. Encoded protein: CASSYSGQGGNQPQHF. J is TRBJ1-5 and V is TRBV6-5; 9 bases line up with TRBD1. The CDR3 totals 16 residues. CDR1 is MNHEY and CDR2 is SVGAGI in the germline V gene. After removal of 0 bases from V and 2 bases from J, the junction contained 2 bases not matched to a gene.

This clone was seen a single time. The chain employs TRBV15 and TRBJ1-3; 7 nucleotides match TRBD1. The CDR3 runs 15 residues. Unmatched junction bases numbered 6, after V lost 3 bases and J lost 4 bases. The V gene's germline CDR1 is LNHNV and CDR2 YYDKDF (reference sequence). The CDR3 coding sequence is TGTGCCACCAGCAGTAACAGGGGTGGCGGAAACACCATATATTTT. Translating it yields CATSSNRGGGNTIYF.

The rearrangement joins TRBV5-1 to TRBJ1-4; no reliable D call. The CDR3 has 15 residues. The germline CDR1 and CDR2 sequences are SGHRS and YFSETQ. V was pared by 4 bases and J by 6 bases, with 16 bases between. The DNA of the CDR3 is TGCGCCAGCAGCCCGGTCCGAGCAGAGGATGAAAAACTGTTTTTT. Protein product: CASSPVRAEDEKLFF.

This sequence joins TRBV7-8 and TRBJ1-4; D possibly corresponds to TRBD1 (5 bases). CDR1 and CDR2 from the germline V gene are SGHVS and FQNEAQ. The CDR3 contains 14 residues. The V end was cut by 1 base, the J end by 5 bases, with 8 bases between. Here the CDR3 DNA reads TGTGCCAGCAGCTTAGGGCAGGGAAATGAAAAACTGTTTTTT. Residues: CASSLGQGNEKLFF.

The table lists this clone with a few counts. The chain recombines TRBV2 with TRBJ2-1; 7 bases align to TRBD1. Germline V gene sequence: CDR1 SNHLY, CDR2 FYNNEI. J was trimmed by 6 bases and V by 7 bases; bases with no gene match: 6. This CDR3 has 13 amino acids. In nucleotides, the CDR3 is TGTGCCAGCAAACAGGGGTTTTTCAATGAGCAGTTCTTC. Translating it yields CASKQGFFNEQFF.

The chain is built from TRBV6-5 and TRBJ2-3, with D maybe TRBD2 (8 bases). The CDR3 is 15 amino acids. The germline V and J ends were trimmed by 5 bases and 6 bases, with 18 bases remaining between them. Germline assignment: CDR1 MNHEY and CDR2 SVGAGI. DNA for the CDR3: TGTGCCAGCAGTCTCAGGGGGGCGGGGGGTGATACGCAGTATTTT. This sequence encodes CASSLRGAGGDTQYF.

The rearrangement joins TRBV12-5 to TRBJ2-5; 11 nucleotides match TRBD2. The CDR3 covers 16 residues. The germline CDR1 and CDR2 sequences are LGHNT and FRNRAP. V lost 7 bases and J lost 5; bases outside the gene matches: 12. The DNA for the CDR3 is TGTGCTAGTGCCCCCGGGATAGCGGGGGGGCGGGAGACCCAGTACTTC. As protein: CASAPGIAGGRETQYF.

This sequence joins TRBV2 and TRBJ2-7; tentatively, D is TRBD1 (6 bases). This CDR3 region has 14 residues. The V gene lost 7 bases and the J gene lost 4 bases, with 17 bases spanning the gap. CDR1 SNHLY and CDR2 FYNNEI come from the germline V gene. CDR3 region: CASTPGRGRYEQYV. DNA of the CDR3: TGTGCCAGCACTCCTGGCAGGGGAAGGTACGAGCAGTACGTC.

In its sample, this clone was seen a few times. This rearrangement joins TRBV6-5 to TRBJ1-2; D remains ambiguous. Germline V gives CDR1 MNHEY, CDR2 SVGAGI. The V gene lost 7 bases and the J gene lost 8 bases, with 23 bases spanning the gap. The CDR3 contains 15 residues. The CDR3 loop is CASTKDGRRVKGYTF. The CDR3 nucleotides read TGTGCCAGCACCAAGGACGGGAGGAGGGTTAAGGGCTACACCTTC.

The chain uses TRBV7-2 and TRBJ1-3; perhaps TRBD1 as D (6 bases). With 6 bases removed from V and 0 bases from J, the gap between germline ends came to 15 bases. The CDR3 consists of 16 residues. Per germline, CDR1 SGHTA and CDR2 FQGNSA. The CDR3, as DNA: TGTGCCAGCAGTCGGGACACAGCCATCTCTGGAAACACCATATATTTT. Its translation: CASSRDTAISGNTIYF.

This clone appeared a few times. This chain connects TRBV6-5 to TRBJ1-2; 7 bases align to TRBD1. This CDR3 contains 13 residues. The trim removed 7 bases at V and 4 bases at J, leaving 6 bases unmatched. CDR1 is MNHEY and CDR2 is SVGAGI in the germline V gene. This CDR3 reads CASTRGTVYGYTF. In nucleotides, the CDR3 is TGTGCCAGCACCCGAGGGACAGTCTATGGCTACACCTTC.

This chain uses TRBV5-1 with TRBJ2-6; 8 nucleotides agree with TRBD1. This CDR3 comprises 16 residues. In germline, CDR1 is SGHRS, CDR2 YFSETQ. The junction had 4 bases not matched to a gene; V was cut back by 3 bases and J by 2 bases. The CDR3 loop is CASSSTGVTGANVLTF. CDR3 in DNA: TGCGCCAGCAGCTCGACAGGGGTTACTGGGGCCAACGTCCTGACTTTC.